Listed below are T cell receptor beta chains from one sample, sequenced in a study of T-cell memory formation after mild COVID-19. Each CDR3 protein gets one entry after TCRdb re-called the 5' RACE reads with MiXCR. The data show just over 350,000 distinct CDR3 sequences, approximately 15% seen once. The sample comprised PBMCs or a T cell subset sorted from them (not recorded which). All receptors derive from a man younger than 35 who had mild COVID-19 (a few samples of this study predate the infection). Cell type and time point are not known. Each CDR3 is given with its conserved first and last residue. The order of the fields is V gene, J gene, clone size, D gene, CDR3 protein, CDR3 DNA. The D gene is left open where the match is weak. A row's size may be missing; if present it is once, few, many or a size class.

TRBV6-6	TRBJ1-1	-	-	CASTHLAGGAGGPNTEAFF	TGTGCCAGCACCCACCTAGCGGGGGGGGCCGGAGGGCCGAACACTGAAGCTTTCTTT
TRBV18	TRBJ2-1	-	TRBD1	CASSPLGQGLNEQFF	TGTGCCAGCTCACCATTGGGACAGGGCCTCAATGAGCAGTTCTTC
TRBV19	TRBJ2-3	few	TRBD1	CASSIGGQGANTQYF	TGTGCCAGTAGTATTGGGGGACAGGGGGCAAATACGCAGTATTTT
TRBV6-5	TRBJ1-1	-	TRBD1	CASSRTGTNTEAFF	TGTGCCAGCAGTAGGACAGGGACTAACACTGAAGCTTTCTTT
TRBV4-3	TRBJ2-1	once	-	CASSQGGWRSYNEQFF	TGCGCCAGCAGCCAAGGAGGCTGGCGCTCCTACAATGAGCAGTTCTTC
TRBV19	TRBJ2-7	-	-	CASSARSSAEQYF	TGTGCCAGTAGTGCGCGATCTAGCGCCGAGCAGTACTTC
TRBV20-1	TRBJ1-1	few	TRBD1	CSAETGGGNTEAFF	TGCAGTGCTGAGACAGGGGGCGGGAACACTGAAGCTTTCTTT
TRBV4-1	TRBJ2-5	few	-	CASSQEWQAERQAQYF	TGCGCCAGCAGCCAAGAGTGGCAGGCCGAGCGCCAGGCCCAGTACTTC
TRBV15	TRBJ1-1	few	-	CATSSKGGEAFF	TGTGCCACCAGCAGTAAGGGGGGTGAAGCTTTCTTT
TRBV7-6	TRBJ2-1	-	-	CASSLEHLSSYNEQFF	TGTGCCAGCAGCTTGGAGCACCTTAGCTCCTACAATGAGCAGTTCTTC
TRBV18	TRBJ1-2	-	-	CASSPVEGREYGYTF	TGTGCCAGCTCACCGGTTGAGGGCAGGGAATATGGCTACACCTTC
TRBV7-6	TRBJ2-5	-	-	CASSPSGQAYQETQYF	TGTGCCAGCAGCCCGAGCGGGCAGGCTTACCAAGAGACCCAGTACTTC
TRBV4-3	TRBJ1-1	few	TRBD1	CASSQSWTGVAAHTEAFF	TGCGCCAGCAGCCAATCCTGGACAGGGGTCGCCGCGCACACTGAAGCTTTCTTT
TRBV5-5	TRBJ1-5	many	-	CASSFSEQPQHF	TGTGCCAGCAGCTTTAGCGAGCAGCCCCAGCATTTT
TRBV2	TRBJ2-5	few	-	CASRIETQYF	TGTGCCAGCAGGATAGAGACCCAGTACTTC
TRBV6-5	TRBJ1-2	few	-	CASSLTGRADYTF	TGTGCCAGCAGTTTGACAGGACGCGCGGACTACACCTTC
TRBV19	TRBJ2-2	-	TRBD2	CASSIKATSSGELFF	TGTGCCAGTAGTATAAAGGCGACTAGCAGTGGGGAGCTGTTTTTT
TRBV2	TRBJ1-5	few	-	CASRDPGRANQPQHF	TGTGCCAGCAGAGACCCTGGACGGGCAAATCAGCCCCAGCATTTT
TRBV20-1	TRBJ2-5	many	TRBD2	CSARDTSGGAAETQYF	TGCAGTGCTAGAGATACTAGCGGGGGGGCCGCAGAGACCCAGTACTTC
TRBV19	TRBJ1-1	-	-	CASTYTGTEAFF	TGTGCCAGTACTTATACCGGCACTGAAGCTTTCTTT
TRBV30	TRBJ1-4	-	-	CAWSVESVGKLFF	TGTGCCTGGAGTGTAGAATCGGTGGGAAAACTGTTTTTT
TRBV20-1	TRBJ2-5	-	TRBD2	CSARAGLAGKGYQETQYF	TGCAGTGCTAGAGCGGGACTAGCGGGGAAGGGGTACCAAGAGACCCAGTACTTC
TRBV15	TRBJ2-7	-	TRBD2	CATSRELAGGGEQYF	TGTGCCACCAGCAGAGAACTAGCGGGGGGTGGCGAGCAGTACTTC
TRBV5-1	TRBJ1-3	-	-	CASSRDPSSGNTIYF	TGCGCCAGCAGCCGGGACCCATCCTCTGGAAACACCATATATTTT
TRBV27	TRBJ2-2	-	-	CASSFFRGAYTGELFF	TGTGCCAGCAGTTTTTTTCGGGGGGCCTACACCGGGGAGCTGTTTTTT
TRBV29-1	TRBJ1-1	-	-	CSVEVGPNGAFF	TGCAGCGTTGAAGTAGGGCCAAATGGAGCTTTCTTT
TRBV9	TRBJ2-3	-	-	CASSVAFRRADTQYF	TGTGCCAGCAGCGTAGCTTTCCGGCGGGCCGATACGCAGTATTTT
TRBV20-1	TRBJ2-5	-	-	CSAGVTPQETQYF	TGCAGTGCTGGGGTGACCCCACAAGAGACCCAGTACTTC
TRBV10-3	TRBJ1-5	-	-	CAISESRQSNQPQHF	TGTGCCATCAGTGAGTCTCGGCAGTCCAATCAGCCCCAGCATTTT
TRBV3-1	TRBJ2-1	-	TRBD2	CASSLGTSGNRPHNEQFF	TGTGCCAGCAGCCTGGGGACTAGCGGTAACCGACCCCACAATGAGCAGTTCTTC
TRBV30	TRBJ2-7	-	-	CAWMETYSSYEQYF	TGTGCCTGGATGGAGACTTACAGCTCCTACGAGCAGTACTTC
TRBV4-3	TRBJ1-4	-	-	CASSQARGVGDEKLFF	TGCGCCAGCAGCCAAGCACGGGGCGTAGGGGATGAAAAACTGTTTTTT
TRBV7-2	TRBJ2-1	-	-	CASSSRAASSYNEQFF	TGTGCCAGCAGCTCTCGGGCCGCGAGCTCCTACAATGAGCAGTTCTTC
TRBV7-2	TRBJ1-6	-	-	CGTAGNNSPLHF	TGTGGCACTGCGGGAAATAATTCACCCCTCCACTTT
TRBV4-3	TRBJ2-1	many	-	CASSQDFRAREDEQFF	TGCGCCAGCAGCCAAGATTTTAGGGCCCGTGAGGATGAGCAGTTCTTC
TRBV18	TRBJ2-2	-	-	CASSPRGTNTGELFF	TGTGCCAGCTCACCACGCGGGACGAACACCGGGGAGCTGTTTTTT
TRBV29-1	TRBJ2-1	-	-	CSAGHRNLYNEQFF	TGCAGCGCTGGACACAGGAATCTCTACAATGAGCAGTTCTTC
TRBV18	TRBJ2-3	many	-	CASSLQRTLQDTQYF	TGTGCCAGCTCACTACAGCGGACTCTTCAAGATACGCAGTATTTT
TRBV6-6	TRBJ2-1	-	TRBD1	CASRSTGGENEQFF	TGTGCCAGCAGATCCACAGGGGGCGAGAATGAGCAGTTCTTC
TRBV7-2	TRBJ1-5	-	-	CASKHGIGPLQPQHF	TGTGCCAGCAAACATGGGATAGGACCCCTTCAGCCCCAGCATTTT
TRBV29-1	TRBJ2-1	many	TRBD2	CSVEDWSSGAGDEQFF	TGCAGCGTTGAAGATTGGAGTAGCGGGGCGGGGGATGAGCAGTTCTTC
TRBV10-3	TRBJ1-1	few	-	CAIGRANTEAFF	TGTGCCATCGGACGGGCAAACACTGAAGCTTTCTTT
TRBV5-8	TRBJ2-7	many	-	CASRPGVGALYEQYF	TGTGCCAGCAGACCAGGGGTCGGGGCTTTGTACGAGCAGTACTTC
TRBV12-3/TRBV12-4	TRBJ2-7	-	-	CASGPLGRYYEQYF	TGTGCCAGCGGCCCTCTCGGCAGATACTACGAGCAGTACTTC